These 18 T cell receptor beta chains share one sample of origin, sequenced in a study of Graves' ophthalmopathy and Graves' hyperthyroidism. TCR beta CDR3 amplification used RNA transcripts. HTBI primers served in a first-round RT-PCR, which a second-round multiplex PCR followed. TCRdb processed the multiplex PCR reads anew with MiXCR; each CDR3 protein has one entry. The sample contains 740,000 or so distinct CDR3 sequences, around 40% of which appear only once. The source material was peripheral blood. These TCRs come from an adult man with Graves' ophthalmopathy.

This clonotype has just one count. The gene calls are TRBV15 and TRBJ1-1; 9 bases are a match to TRBD1. Germline values: CDR1 LNHNV, CDR2 YYDKDF (reference sequence). This CDR3 spans 16 amino acids. J gave up 10 bases and V 1 base, and 13 bases lay outside the gene matches. The CDR3 coding sequence is TGTGCCACCAGCAGAGTGGGACAGGGTCTTTCCGGCGTAGCTTTCTTT. Protein product: CATSRVGQGLSGVAFF.

As for this clonotype: This may be a read error, as it is one base from a much larger clone. This chain links TRBV7-2 with TRBJ2-7; the match to TRBD1 covers 7 bases. The CDR3 loop spans 13 amino acids. Germline values: CDR1 SGHTA, CDR2 FQGNSA. The CDR3 loop reads CVSSTRQGYEQYF. In nucleotides, the CDR3 is TGTGTCAGCAGCACACGACAGGGCTACGAGCAGTACTTC. Looking up the rest from reference TRBV7-2 and TRBJ2-7 gives the full variable domain: GAGVSQSPSNKVTEKGKDVELRCDPISGHTALYWYRQSLGQGLEFLIYFQGNSAPDKSGLPSDRFSAERTGGSVSTLTIQRTQQEDSAVYLCVSSTRQGYEQYFGPGTRLTVT.

This chain links TRBV6-6 with TRBJ1-3; the D gene is possibly TRBD1 (6 bases). Germline CDR1 and CDR2: MNHNY and SVGAGI (reference sequence). V was clipped by 6 bases and J by 1 base, with 13 bases between them. The CDR3 has 15 residues. CDR3 nucleotide sequence: TGTGCCAGCAGCCAAAGGACAGAGTCTGGAAACACCATATATTTT. Translated: CASSQRTESGNTIYF.

The V call is TRBV28, the J call TRBJ1-2; weak D call: TRBD1 (5 bases). The CDR3 extends over 13 amino acids. V lost 8 bases, J lost 4 bases, and 14 bases lay in between. Per the germline V gene, CDR1 is MDHEN and CDR2 is SYDVKM. CDR3 nucleotide sequence: TGTGCCAGCTTTGTCACGAGGGGCTATGGCTACACCTTC. Its protein product is CASFVTRGYGYTF.

V and J are TRBV7-2 and TRBJ2-7, with D possibly being TRBD1 (5 bases). This CDR3 is 16 amino acids long. The germline V gene encodes CDR1 SGHTA and CDR2 FQGNSA. V gave up 6 bases and J gave up 0 bases, with 18 bases separating them. CDR3 sequence: CASSSLRVRLSYEQYF. The CDR3 DNA is TGTGCCAGCAGTTCCCTCAGGGTACGGCTCTCCTACGAGCAGTACTTC.

This clonotype showed up just a few times. The chain recombines TRBV24-1 with TRBJ1-5, with D unclear. This CDR3 is 16 amino acids long. In germline, CDR1 is KGHDR, CDR2 SFDVKD. V lost 11 bases and J 4 bases, leaving 23 bases between the germline ends. CDR3 region: CASSQGGSRRNQPQHF. CDR3 DNA: TGTGCCAGCAGCCAAGGAGGGTCCAGGAGGAATCAGCCCCAGCATTTT.

This clonotype was found many times. The CDR3 sequence: CASSALLTPLHF. The CDR3 bases are TGTGCCAGCAGCGCCCTATTGACACCCCTCCACTTT. The gene calls are TRBV12-3 or TRBV12-4 and TRBJ1-6, with D unclear. Trimming shortened V by 6 bases and J by 11 bases, and 11 bases separated the two germline ends. This CDR3 has 12 residues.

This clonotype was seen a few times. J is TRBJ1-5 and V is TRBV20-1; D unclear. The CDR3 has 18 amino acids. With 0 bases removed from V and 1 base from J, the gap between germline ends came to 19 bases. Germline values: CDR1 DFQATT, CDR2 SNEGSKA (reference sequence). The CDR3 DNA reads TGCAGTGCTAGAGATCCTCAAACCTCACGGCCAAGCAATCAGCCCCAGCATTTT. Translating it yields CSARDPQTSRPSNQPQHF.

The rearrangement joins TRBV13 to TRBJ1-2; weak D call: TRBD1 (6 bases). V was cut by 4 bases and J by 0 bases, with 12 bases left in between. The length of the CDR3 is 15 residues. Germline CDR1 PRHDT, CDR2 FYEKMQ (reference sequence). The CDR3 DNA reads TGTGCCAGCAGCTCGTACGACAGGTCTAACTATGGCTACACCTTC. The encoded protein is CASSSYDRSNYGYTF.

The sample holds a few counts of this clonotype. J is TRBJ2-7 and V is TRBV2, with D unclear. Between the trimmed V and J ends, which lost 6 bases and 4 bases, there was a span of 10 bases. CDR3 length equals 12 residues. Germline CDR1 is SNHLY and CDR2 is FYNNEI. This chain's CDR3 is CASRGWDYEQYF. The CDR3 DNA reads as TGTGCCAGCAGGGGCTGGGATTACGAGCAGTACTTC.

This clonotype was recorded only once. The junction departs from the called germline gene at one end, perhaps through a read error. The CDR3 spells CGAGRNKLVQETQYF. CDR3 coding DNA: TGCGGTGCTGGCCGCAATAAGCTAGTCCAAGAGACCCAGTACTTC. The genes are TRBV20-1 and TRBJ2-5; D uncertain. CDR3 length equals 15 residues. Germline loops: CDR1 DFQATT, CDR2 SNEGSKA (reference sequence).

This clonotype was seen once. The chain combines TRBV29-1 with TRBJ2-6; D is possibly TRBD2 (6 bases). Trimming took off 4 bases at V and 0 bases at J, with 13 bases between the two ends. The CDR3 extends over 16 amino acids. The germline CDR1 and CDR2 sequences are SQVTM and ANQGSEA. CDR3 protein: CSVVGGGLSGANVLTF. In nucleotides, the CDR3 is TGCAGCGTTGTTGGGGGAGGCCTCTCTGGGGCCAACGTCCTGACTTTC.

The chain recombines TRBV9 with TRBJ2-7; 10 bases are a match to TRBD2. The V gene's germline CDR1 is SGDLS and CDR2 YYNGEE. V shed 4 bases, J shed 0 bases, and the junction held 10 bases outside the gene matches. The CDR3 has 17 amino acids. The CDR3 spells CASSQQLAGSTSYEQYF. The CDR3 nucleotides are TGTGCCAGCAGCCAACAACTAGCGGGGTCGACCTCCTACGAGCAGTACTTC. The full variable domain, rest sourced from reference TRBV9 and TRBJ2-7, is DSGVTQTPKHLITATGQRVTLRCSPRSGDLSVYWYQQSLDQGLQFLIQYYNGEERAKGNILERFSAQQFPDLHSELNLSSLELGDSALYFCASSQQLAGSTSYEQYFGPGTRLTVT.

This clonotype was picked up a small number of times. The chain has TRBV27 and TRBJ1-1; unclear D gene. The CDR3 contains 15 residues. CDR1 is MNHEY and CDR2 is SMNVEV in the germline V gene (reference sequence). V dropped 2 bases and J dropped 0 bases, with 10 bases sitting between them. CDR3 DNA: TGTGCCAGCAGTTTAGGACGGCCGATGAACACTGAAGCTTTCTTT. Amino acid sequence: CASSLGRPMNTEAFF.

The chain is built from TRBV20-1 and TRBJ2-5, with 8 bases fitting TRBD2. The CDR3 consists of 16 residues. Germline trimming cut 2 bases from V and 2 bases from J; bases unmatched to any gene: 10. Germline CDR1 and CDR2: DFQATT and SNEGSKA (reference sequence). The CDR3 sequence: CSARPYGRAGQETQYF. For the CDR3, the DNA is TGCAGTGCTAGACCATACGGGAGGGCCGGGCAAGAGACCCAGTACTTC.

This clonotype was observed a handful of times. The rearrangement joins TRBV7-9 to TRBJ2-7; the match to TRBD1 covers 10 bases. CDR3 size: 15 residues. Losses at the gene ends were 3 bases for V and 2 bases for J; bases not matched to a gene: 4. The germline V gene encodes CDR1 SEHNR and CDR2 FQNEAQ (reference sequence). CDR3 loop: CASSFPGQGTYEQYF. The CDR3 DNA is TGTGCCAGCAGCTTTCCGGGACAGGGGACCTACGAGCAGTACTTC.

The chain combines TRBV25-1 with TRBJ2-2; the D gene is possibly TRBD1 (6 bases). The V end lost 6 bases, the J end lost 0 bases, and 14 bases lay between the germline ends. The CDR3 contains 16 residues. Germline V CDR1 and CDR2: MGHDK, SYGVNS. CDR3 DNA: TGTGCCAGCAGCGCAACCGGGACATCGAACACCGGGGAGCTGTTTTTT. Its translation is CASSATGTSNTGELFF.

This clonotype occurred once. CDR3 DNA sequence: TGCAGTGCTAGCCTCGAAAGGGGCTATAGCAATCAGCCCCAGCATTTT. Translating gives CSASLERGYSNQPQHF. J is TRBJ1-5 and V is TRBV20-1, with D tentatively TRBD1 (5 bases). V dropped 3 bases and J dropped 0 bases, with 15 bases sitting between them. Per germline, CDR1 DFQATT and CDR2 SNEGSKA (reference sequence). This CDR3 has 16 amino acids.